Listed here are 2 T cell receptor beta chains from one sample, sequenced in a study of blood T cells in healthy people across ages. Through a sample-barcoded 5' primer and a J-beta primer mix, a second PCR was run for 7 to 11 cycles. TCRdb re-derived calls from the 5' RACE reads in MiXCR, one entry per CDR3 protein. The profile covers 700,000 to 850,000 distinct CDR3 sequences, with 53% appearing a single time and approximately 40% taken by the ten largest. The specimen sequenced was blood. These TCRs come from an elderly man in good health.

V and J are TRBV6-1 and TRBJ2-3; no firm D call. Trimming pared 0 bases from V and 14 bases from J, leaving 21 bases between. Germline-derived CDR1 and CDR2 are MNHNS and SASEGT. CDR3 length equals 15 residues. The CDR3 here is CASSEAGGSARAAYF. In nucleotides, the CDR3 is TGTGCCAGCAGTGAAGCGGGCGGCTCGGCCCGAGCCGCGTATTTT.

The rearrangement joins TRBV3-1 to TRBJ2-7; either TRBD1 or TRBD2 may supply D (5 bases each). CDR3 size: 14 residues. From germline, CDR1 is LGHDT and CDR2 YNNKEL (reference sequence). The V gene lost 3 bases and the J gene lost 5 bases, with 14 bases spanning the gap. CDR3 sequence (DNA): TGTGCCAGCAGCCAGATGGGAGAGGGACACGAGCAGTACTTC. This sequence encodes CASSQMGEGHEQYF.